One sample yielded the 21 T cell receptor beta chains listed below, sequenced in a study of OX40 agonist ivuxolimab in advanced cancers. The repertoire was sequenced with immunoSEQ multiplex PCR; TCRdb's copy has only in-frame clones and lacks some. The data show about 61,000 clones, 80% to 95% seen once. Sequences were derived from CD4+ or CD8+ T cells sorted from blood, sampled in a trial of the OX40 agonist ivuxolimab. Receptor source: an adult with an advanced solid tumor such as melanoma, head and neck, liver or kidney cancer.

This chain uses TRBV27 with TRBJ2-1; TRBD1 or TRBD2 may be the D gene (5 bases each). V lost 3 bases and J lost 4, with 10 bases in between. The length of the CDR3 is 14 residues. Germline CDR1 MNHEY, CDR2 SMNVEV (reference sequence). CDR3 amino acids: CASSFYGGYNEQFF. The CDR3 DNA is TGTGCCAGCAGTTTTTATGGGGGTTACAATGAGCAGTTCTTC.

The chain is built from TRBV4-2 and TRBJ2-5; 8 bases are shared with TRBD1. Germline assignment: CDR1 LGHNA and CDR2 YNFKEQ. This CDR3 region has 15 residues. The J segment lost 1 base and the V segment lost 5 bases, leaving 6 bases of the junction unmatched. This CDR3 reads CASSSRTGRQETQYF. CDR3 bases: TGTGCCAGCAGCTCCAGGACAGGGCGCCAAGAGACCCAGTACTTC.

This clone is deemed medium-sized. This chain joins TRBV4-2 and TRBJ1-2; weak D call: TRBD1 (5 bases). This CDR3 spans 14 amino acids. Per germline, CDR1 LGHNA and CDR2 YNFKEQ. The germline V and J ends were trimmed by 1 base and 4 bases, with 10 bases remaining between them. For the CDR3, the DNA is TGTGCCAGCAGCCAAGCGCAGGGAGGCTATGGCTACACCTTC. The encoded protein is CASSQAQGGYGYTF.

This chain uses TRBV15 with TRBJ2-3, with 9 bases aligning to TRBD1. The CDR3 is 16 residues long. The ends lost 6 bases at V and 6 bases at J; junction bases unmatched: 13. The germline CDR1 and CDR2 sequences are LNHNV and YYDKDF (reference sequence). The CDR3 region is CATSTRPGQGSDTQYF. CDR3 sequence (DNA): TGTGCCACCAGTACCAGACCGGGACAGGGTTCGGATACGCAGTATTTT. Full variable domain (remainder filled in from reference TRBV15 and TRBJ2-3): DAMVIQNPRYQVTQFGKPVTLSCSQTLNHNVMYWYQQKSSQAPKLLFHYYDKDFNNEADTPDNFQSRRPNTSFCFLDIRSPGLGDTAMYLCATSTRPGQGSDTQYFGPGTRLTVL.

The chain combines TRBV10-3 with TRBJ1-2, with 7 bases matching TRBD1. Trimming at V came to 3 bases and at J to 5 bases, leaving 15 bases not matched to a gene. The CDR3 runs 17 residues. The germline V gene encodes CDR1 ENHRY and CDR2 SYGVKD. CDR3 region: CAISDPAEGDRRYGYTF. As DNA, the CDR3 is TGTGCCATCAGTGATCCTGCCGAGGGGGACAGAAGATATGGCTACACCTTC.

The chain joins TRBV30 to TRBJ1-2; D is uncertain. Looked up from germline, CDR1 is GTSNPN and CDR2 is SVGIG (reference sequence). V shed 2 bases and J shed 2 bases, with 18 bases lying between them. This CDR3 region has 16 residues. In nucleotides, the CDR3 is TGTGCCTGGAGTATTATGGGTGGGAGCTTAAACTATGGCTACACCTTC. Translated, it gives CAWSIMGGSLNYGYTF.

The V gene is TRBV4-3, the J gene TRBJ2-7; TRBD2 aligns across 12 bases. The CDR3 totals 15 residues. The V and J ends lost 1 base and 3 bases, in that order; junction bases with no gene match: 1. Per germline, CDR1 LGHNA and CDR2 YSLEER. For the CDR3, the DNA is TGCGCCAGCAGCCAAGTACTAGCGGGGGGCTACGAGCAGTACTTC. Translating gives CASSQVLAGGYEQYF.

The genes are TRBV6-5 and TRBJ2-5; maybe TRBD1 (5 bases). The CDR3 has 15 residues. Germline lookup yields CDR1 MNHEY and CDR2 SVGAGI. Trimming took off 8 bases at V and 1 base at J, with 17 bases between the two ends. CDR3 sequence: CASQRLAGSQETQYF. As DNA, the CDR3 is TGTGCCAGCCAACGCTTGGCAGGGTCCCAAGAGACCCAGTACTTC.

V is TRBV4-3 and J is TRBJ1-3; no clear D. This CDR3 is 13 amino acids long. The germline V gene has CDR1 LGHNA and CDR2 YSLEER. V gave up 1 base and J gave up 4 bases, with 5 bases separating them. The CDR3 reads CASSQAWGNTIYF. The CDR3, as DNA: TGCGCCAGCAGCCAAGCCTGGGGAAACACCATATATTTT.

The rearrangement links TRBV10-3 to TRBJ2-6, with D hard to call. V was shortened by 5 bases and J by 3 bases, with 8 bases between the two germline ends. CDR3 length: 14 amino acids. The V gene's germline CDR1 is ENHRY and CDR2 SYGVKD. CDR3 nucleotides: TGTGCCATCAGTAGAAGTGGTGGGGCCAACGTCCTGACTTTC. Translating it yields CAISRSGGANVLTF.

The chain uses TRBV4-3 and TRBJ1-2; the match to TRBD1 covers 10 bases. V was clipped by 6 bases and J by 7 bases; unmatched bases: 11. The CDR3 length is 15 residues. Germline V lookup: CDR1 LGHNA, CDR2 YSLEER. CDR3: CASSNTGTGVGGYTF. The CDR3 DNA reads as TGCGCCAGCAGTAACACCGGGACAGGGGTTGGTGGCTACACCTTC.

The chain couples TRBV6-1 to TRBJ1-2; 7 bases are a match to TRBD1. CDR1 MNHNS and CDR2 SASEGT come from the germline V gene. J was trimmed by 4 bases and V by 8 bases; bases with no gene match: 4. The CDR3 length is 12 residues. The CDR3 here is CASQGDVYGYTF. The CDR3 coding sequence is TGTGCCAGCCAGGGGGACGTCTATGGCTACACCTTC.

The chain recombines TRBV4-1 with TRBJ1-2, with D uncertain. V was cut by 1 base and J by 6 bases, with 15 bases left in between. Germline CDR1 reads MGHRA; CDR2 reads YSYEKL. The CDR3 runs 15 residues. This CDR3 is CASSQGLAEAHGYTF. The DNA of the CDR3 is TGCGCCAGCAGCCAAGGCCTCGCGGAGGCCCATGGCTACACCTTC.

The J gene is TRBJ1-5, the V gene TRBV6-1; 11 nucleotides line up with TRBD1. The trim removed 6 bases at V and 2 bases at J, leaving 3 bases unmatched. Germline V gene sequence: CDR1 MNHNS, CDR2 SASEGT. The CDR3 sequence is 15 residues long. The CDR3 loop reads CASRGQGGRNQPQHF. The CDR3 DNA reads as TGTGCCAGCAGGGGACAGGGGGGGCGCAATCAGCCCCAGCATTTT.

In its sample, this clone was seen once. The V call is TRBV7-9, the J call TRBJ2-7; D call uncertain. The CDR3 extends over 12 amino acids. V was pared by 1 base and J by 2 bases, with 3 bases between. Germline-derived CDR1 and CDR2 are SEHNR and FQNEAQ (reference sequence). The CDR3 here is CASSLETYEQYF. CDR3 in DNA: TGTGCCAGCAGCTTAGAAACCTACGAGCAGTACTTC. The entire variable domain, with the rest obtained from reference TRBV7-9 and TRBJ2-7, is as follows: DTGVSQNPRHKITKRGQNVTFRCDPISEHNRLYWYRQTLGQGPEFLTYFQNEAQLEKSRLLSDRFSAERPKGSFSTLEIQRTEQGDSAMYLCASSLETYEQYFGPGTRLTVT.

This chain's CDR3 is CASSLVGGHANEQFF. The CDR3 region has the DNA TGTGCCAGCAGCTTAGTAGGGGGACACGCCAATGAGCAGTTCTTC. The gene calls are TRBV7-2 and TRBJ2-1; TRBD1 might be the D (6 bases). Germline CDR1 is SGHTA and CDR2 is FQGNSA. Trimming cost V 1 base and J 6 bases, with 13 bases left between them. CDR3 length equals 15 residues.

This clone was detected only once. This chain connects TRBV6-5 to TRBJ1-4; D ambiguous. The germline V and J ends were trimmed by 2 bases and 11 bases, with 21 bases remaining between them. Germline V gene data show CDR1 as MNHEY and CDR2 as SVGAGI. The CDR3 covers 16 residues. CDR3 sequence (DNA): TGTGCCAGCAGTTACGGCCCTTTCGGTACATTGAACAAACTGTTTTTT. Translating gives CASSYGPFGTLNKLFF.

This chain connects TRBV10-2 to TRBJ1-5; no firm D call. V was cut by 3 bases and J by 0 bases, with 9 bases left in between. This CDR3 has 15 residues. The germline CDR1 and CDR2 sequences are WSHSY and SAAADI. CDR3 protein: CASSDGVISNQPQHF. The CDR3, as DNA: TGCGCCAGCAGTGACGGAGTGATTAGCAATCAGCCCCAGCATTTT.

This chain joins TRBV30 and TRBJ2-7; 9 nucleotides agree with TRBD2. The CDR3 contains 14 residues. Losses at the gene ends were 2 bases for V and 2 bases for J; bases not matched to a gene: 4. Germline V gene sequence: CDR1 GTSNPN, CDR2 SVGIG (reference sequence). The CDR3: CAWSSAGGPYEQYF. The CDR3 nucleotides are TGTGCCTGGAGTTCAGCGGGGGGCCCCTACGAGCAGTACTTC.

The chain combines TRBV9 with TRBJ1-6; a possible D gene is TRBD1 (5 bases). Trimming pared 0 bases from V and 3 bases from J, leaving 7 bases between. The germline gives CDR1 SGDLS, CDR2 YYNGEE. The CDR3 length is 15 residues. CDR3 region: CASSVGTNYNSPLHF. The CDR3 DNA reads TGTGCCAGCAGCGTAGGGACAAACTATAATTCACCCCTCCACTTT. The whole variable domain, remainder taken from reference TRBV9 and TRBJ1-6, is DSGVTQTPKHLITATGQRVTLRCSPRSGDLSVYWYQQSLDQGLQFLIQYYNGEERAKGNILERFSAQQFPDLHSELNLSSLELGDSALYFCASSVGTNYNSPLHFGNGTRLTVT.

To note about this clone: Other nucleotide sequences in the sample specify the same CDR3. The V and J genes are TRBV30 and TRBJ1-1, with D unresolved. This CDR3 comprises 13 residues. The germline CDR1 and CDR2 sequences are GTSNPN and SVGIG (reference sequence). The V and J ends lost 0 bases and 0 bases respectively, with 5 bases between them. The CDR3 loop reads CAWSVLMNTEAFF. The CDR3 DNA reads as TGTGCCTGGAGTGTACTCATGAACACTGAAGCTTTCTTT.